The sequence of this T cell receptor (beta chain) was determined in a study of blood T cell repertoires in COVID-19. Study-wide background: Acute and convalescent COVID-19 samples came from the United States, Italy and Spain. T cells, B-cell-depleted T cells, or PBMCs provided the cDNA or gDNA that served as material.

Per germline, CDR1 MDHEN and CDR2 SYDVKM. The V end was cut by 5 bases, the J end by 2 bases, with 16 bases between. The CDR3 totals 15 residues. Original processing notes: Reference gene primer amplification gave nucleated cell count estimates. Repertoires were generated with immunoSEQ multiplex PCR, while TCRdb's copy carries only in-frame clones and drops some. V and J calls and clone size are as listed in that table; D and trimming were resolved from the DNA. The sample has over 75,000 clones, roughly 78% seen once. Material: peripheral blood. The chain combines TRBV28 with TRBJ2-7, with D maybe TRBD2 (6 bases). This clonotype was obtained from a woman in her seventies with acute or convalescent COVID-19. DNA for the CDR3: TGTGCCAGCAGTACACCCGGAGGGGCTACCTACGAGCAGTACTTC. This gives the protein CASSTPGGATYEQYF. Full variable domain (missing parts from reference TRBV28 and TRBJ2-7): DVKVTQSSRYLVKRTGEKVFLECVQDMDHENMFWYRQDPGLGLRLIYFSYDVKMKEKGDIPEGYSVSREKKERFSLILESASTNQTSMYLCASSTPGGATYEQYFGPGTRLTVT.